A selection of T cell receptor beta chains follows, all from one sample in a study of cytomegalovirus exposure and HLA in healthy donors. Sequencing used immunoSEQ multiplex PCR; TCRdb keeps in-frame clones, though not all of them. The sample comprises 300,000 to 400,000 clones, over 75% of which are singletons, and around 0.91% rests with the top ten. Sequencing was performed on PBMCs. Receptors were obtained from a man younger than 45 in good health and CMV-seronegative. Both conserved end residues are trimmed from each CDR3. A D gene is named only where the DNA matches it firmly.

TRBJ1-1 | TRBV5-4 | TRBD1 | ASSWDRGSSEAF
TRBJ2-7 | TRBV27 | TRBD1 | ASSRQGAKYEQY
TRBJ1-1 | TRBV7-2 | - | ASRTTNTEAF
TRBJ1-2 | TRBV6-5 | TRBD1 | ASSPPTGGYGYT
TRBJ1-5 | TRBV6-1 | - | ASSEGQTGQNQPQH
TRBJ1-1 | TRBV20-1 | - | SAKTLAEAF
TRBJ2-2 | TRBV19 | TRBD1 | ASSIITRTGVYSGELF
TRBJ2-3 | TRBV6-5 | TRBD1 | ASSRDRGDTQY
TRBJ2-3 | TRBV2 | TRBD2 | ASHEGGITGTSGVVGPDTQY
TRBJ1-6 | TRBV10-2 | TRBD1 | ASSVTGGSNSPLH
TRBJ2-1 | TRBV5-1 | TRBD2 | ASSLGLAGGNDEQF
TRBJ1-2 | TRBV7-2 | - | ASSRGVGDYGYT
TRBJ2-7 | TRBV6-5 | TRBD1 | ASSYLDRAHEQY
TRBJ1-4 | TRBV29-1 | - | SVEDQSGYEKLF
TRBJ2-3 | TRBV5-4 | - | ASSSRAPDTQY
TRBJ1-5 | TRBV19 | TRBD1 | ASRRTGPQPQH
TRBJ1-2 | TRBV7-9 | - | ASSPDEGSPSYGYT
TRBJ2-2 | TRBV6-6 | TRBD2 | AGRRGESSTGELF
TRBJ1-4 | TRBV29-1 | - | SVGFHSGNEKLF
TRBJ1-2 | TRBV7-9 | TRBD1 | ATQRDRLSFNYGYT
TRBJ2-7 | TRBV11-2 | - | ASSLAAGPSYEQY
TRBJ2-3 | TRBV11-2 | TRBD2 | ASRFSGGSADTQY
TRBJ2-7 | TRBV15 | - | ATSLRRGGYEQY
TRBJ2-3 | TRBV5-1 | TRBD2 | ASSAKTSGLDTQY
TRBJ2-1 | TRBV11-1 | - | ASSLRYVGSEQF
TRBJ2-1 | TRBV27 | TRBD2 | ASSLFSSGGPEQF
TRBJ1-4 | TRBV4-2 | TRBD1 | ASSQDRQGSNEKLF
TRBJ2-7 | TRBV18 | - | ASSPNYSSYEQY
TRBJ1-1 | TRBV4-1 | TRBD1 | ASSQGQGGTEAF
TRBJ1-1 | TRBV6-5 | TRBD1 | ASSTDRLGAF
TRBJ1-5 | TRBV5-4 | - | ASSPGHTNQPQH